Each of the 19 T cell receptor beta chains below was sequenced from the same sample in a study of shared clonotypes between healthy human individuals (dated by TCRdb to about 2020). The library was generated by the immunoSEQ multiplex PCR assay. Entries here come from immuneACCESS through TCRdb and include only in-frame sequences with V and J called. Some clones fail to appear in such tables; in the studies checked, an unresolved V gene covers under half of the shortfall, and the cause of the remainder is unknown. In this sample the table shows some 2,500,000 clones, about 90% of which occur a single time. The ten largest clonotypes hold roughly 0.34% of the sample. Sequencing was done on a sample of naive CD4+ T cells from PBMCs. Reading the label with the study, this specimen's cell subset or site is: CD45RA+ positively selected. The receptors stem from a young man in good health. Some clones in this sample may be carry-over from other donors' samples.

The chain recombines TRBV4-1 with TRBJ1-2; D gene ambiguous. The germline V gene encodes CDR1 MGHRA and CDR2 YSYEKL. The V gene lost 0 bases and the J gene lost 4 bases, with 9 bases spanning the gap. This CDR3 has 14 amino acids. Here the CDR3 reads CASSQDQWSYGYTF. As DNA, the CDR3 is TGCGCCAGCAGCCAAGACCAGTGGAGCTATGGCTACACCTTC.

Worth noting for this clone: Different DNA sequences within this sample yield the same CDR3. V is TRBV5-1 and J is TRBJ2-7; no reliable D call. Germline V CDR1 and CDR2: SGHRS, YFSETQ. The CDR3 totals 14 residues. V was cut by 2 bases and J by 2 bases, with 11 bases left in between. The CDR3 nucleotides read TGCGCCAGCAGCTTAGGAAAGAGTACCTACGAGCAGTACTTC. Its protein is CASSLGKSTYEQYF. The whole variable domain, remainder taken from reference TRBV5-1 and TRBJ2-7, is KAGVTQTPRYLIKTRGQQVTLSCSPISGHRSVSWYQQTPGQGLQFLFEYFSETQRNKGNFPGRFSGRQFSNSRSEMNVSTLELGDSALYLCASSLGKSTYEQYFGPGTRLTVT.

This clone was detected once. The chain joins TRBV28 to TRBJ1-1; D gene unclear. Deletions cut 5 bases from V and 5 bases from J, with 12 bases between. The CDR3 sequence is 13 residues long. Germline loops: CDR1 MDHEN, CDR2 SYDVKM. DNA of the CDR3: TGTGCCAGCAGTGACCGGGGTTCAACTGAAGCTTTCTTT. Amino acid sequence: CASSDRGSTEAFF.

The J gene is TRBJ2-2, the V gene TRBV27; 8 bases fit TRBD1. CDR1 and CDR2 (germline): MNHEY, SMNVEV (reference sequence). The CDR3 loop spans 17 amino acids. Losses at the gene ends were 5 bases for V and 2 bases for J; bases not matched to a gene: 10. The CDR3 here is CASSRVPDRENTGELFF. Here the CDR3 DNA reads TGTGCCAGCAGTAGGGTTCCGGACAGGGAAAACACCGGGGAGCTGTTTTTT.

V is TRBV7-7 and J is TRBJ2-5; D possibly matches TRBD1 or TRBD2 (5 bases each). Germline CDR1 is SSHAT and CDR2 is FNYEAQ (reference sequence). V lost 0 bases and J lost 2, with 7 bases in between. This CDR3 has 14 amino acids. The CDR3 spells CASSLAGEQETQYF. As DNA, the CDR3 is TGTGCCAGCAGCTTAGCAGGGGAGCAAGAGACCCAGTACTTC.

The rearrangement links TRBV28 to TRBJ1-2, with a tentative D call TRBD1 (5 bases). The CDR3 contains 15 residues. V shed 5 bases and J shed 8 bases, with 21 bases lying between them. The germline CDR1 and CDR2 sequences are MDHEN and SYDVKM. The CDR3 DNA is TGTGCCAGCAGTCCTCGTGGGGGAAAGCATCGAGGCTACACCTTC. This codes for CASSPRGGKHRGYTF.

The V gene is TRBV7-2, the J gene TRBJ2-7, with D unclear. The CDR3 is 15 residues long. Trimming left V 5 bases short and J 2 bases short, with 16 bases between. Germline lookup yields CDR1 SGHTA and CDR2 FQGNSA. The DNA of the CDR3 is TGTGCCAGCAGCCTAACCGCCGGATTGCCCTACGAGCAGTACTTC. Translated, it gives CASSLTAGLPYEQYF.

The rearrangement uses TRBV5-5 and TRBJ1-5; tentatively, D is TRBD1 (5 bases). Germline V gene data show CDR1 as SGHKS and CDR2 as YYEKEE (reference sequence). The CDR3 runs to 14 residues. V was cut by 1 base and J by 7 bases, with 12 bases left in between. CDR3 DNA sequence: TGTGCCAGCAGCTTGATTATCGGGGACCAGCCCCAGCATTTT. It translates to CASSLIIGDQPQHF.

This rearrangement joins TRBV28 to TRBJ1-5; 10 nucleotides line up with TRBD1. The CDR3 has 13 residues. After removal of 7 bases from V and 15 bases from J, the junction contained 12 bases not matched to a gene. The germline V gene encodes CDR1 MDHEN and CDR2 SYDVKM. CDR3 sequence: CASNVPGQGHPHF. The CDR3 DNA is TGTGCCAGCAACGTCCCGGGACAGGGGCACCCGCATTTT.

This sequence joins TRBV28 and TRBJ2-3; 8 bases agree with TRBD1. Germline-derived CDR1 and CDR2 are MDHEN and SYDVKM. CDR3 length: 14 amino acids. Trimming at V came to 5 bases and at J to 6 bases, leaving 7 bases not matched to a gene. The CDR3 region has the DNA TGTGCCAGCAGTCCCCCAACAGGGGGGGATACGCAGTATTTT. It specifies CASSPPTGGDTQYF.

The J gene is TRBJ1-4, the V gene TRBV28; D is possibly TRBD1 (5 bases). The CDR3 is made up of 17 amino acids. Deletions cut 1 base from V and 3 bases from J, with 15 bases between. CDR1 is MDHEN, CDR2 SYDVKM, per germline. CDR3 sequence reads: CASSLSPSRTPNEKLFF. CDR3 sequence (DNA): TGTGCCAGCAGTTTATCTCCCAGTCGGACACCTAATGAAAAACTGTTTTTT. Combining the CDR3 with reference TRBV28 and TRBJ1-4 gives the whole variable domain DVKVTQSSRYLVKRTGEKVFLECVQDMDHENMFWYRQDPGLGLRLIYFSYDVKMKEKGDIPEGYSVSREKKERFSLILESASTNQTSMYLCASSLSPSRTPNEKLFFGSGTQLSVL.

The chain joins TRBV28 to TRBJ2-3; possible D gene TRBD2, 6 bases. V lost 6 bases and J lost 0, with 7 bases in between. The CDR3 is made up of 13 amino acids. Per germline, CDR1 MDHEN and CDR2 SYDVKM. CDR3 loop: CASRGTSTDTQYF. CDR3 in DNA: TGTGCCAGCAGAGGGACTAGCACAGATACGCAGTATTTT.

V is TRBV29-1 and J is TRBJ2-5, with D possibly matching TRBD2 (6 bases). The CDR3 consists of 13 residues. Germline CDR1 reads SQVTM; CDR2 reads ANQGSEA. The germline V and J ends were trimmed by 6 bases and 4 bases, with 15 bases remaining between them. CDR3 DNA sequence: TGCAGCGTCGCCGGGAGCTCGGGAGAGACCCAGTACTTC. Protein: CSVAGSSGETQYF.

V gene TRBV5-1 combines with J gene TRBJ2-5, with a tentative D call TRBD1 (6 bases). Trimming left V 3 bases short and J 5 bases short, with 17 bases between. Looked up from germline, CDR1 is SGHRS and CDR2 is YFSETQ. The CDR3 is 15 amino acids. Here the CDR3 DNA reads TGCGCCAGCAGCTCCGGGACACAAAGCCGGGAGACCCAGTACTTC. The encoded protein is CASSSGTQSRETQYF.

The chain links TRBV28 to TRBJ1-1; 10 bases are a match to TRBD1. The CDR3 extends over 17 amino acids. CDR1 and CDR2 from the germline V gene are MDHEN and SYDVKM. Trimming took 2 bases from V and 5 from J; bases not matched to a gene: 11. CDR3 region: CASSLEGQGWVRTEAFF. As DNA, the CDR3 is TGTGCCAGCAGTTTAGAGGGACAGGGGTGGGTGAGAACTGAAGCTTTCTTT.

The chain recombines TRBV25-1 with TRBJ2-5, with D maybe TRBD1 (5 bases). Germline V gives CDR1 MGHDK, CDR2 SYGVNS. The ends were cut back, 3 bases at V and 8 bases at J, with 10 bases in the middle. The CDR3 runs to 12 residues. For the CDR3, the DNA is TGTGCCAGCAGTGACAATACAGGAACCCAGTACTTC. It yields the protein CASSDNTGTQYF. The full variable domain, its missing parts supplied by reference TRBV25-1 and TRBJ2-5, is EADIYQTPRYLVIGTGKKITLECSQTMGHDKMYWYQQDPGMELHLIHYSYGVNSTEKGDLSSESTVSRIRTEHFPLTLESARPSHTSQYLCASSDNTGTQYFGPGTRLLVL.

The CDR3 loop reads CASSQSDVPGEPQHF. DNA of the CDR3: TGCGCCAGCAGTCAATCAGACGTGCCCGGGGAGCCCCAGCATTTT. J is TRBJ1-5 and V is TRBV23-1, with D uncertain. TRBV23-1 is annotated as an ORF whose role is uncertain. V dropped 0 bases and J dropped 8 bases, with 14 bases sitting between them. The length of the CDR3 is 15 residues.

V is TRBV9 and J is TRBJ1-4; the match to TRBD1 covers 7 bases. Germline V lookup: CDR1 SGDLS, CDR2 YYNGEE. Unmatched junction bases numbered 7, after V lost 4 bases and J lost 4 bases. CDR3 length: 15 amino acids. Written as DNA, the CDR3 is TGTGCCAGCAGCCGGACAGGAGATCTTAATGAAAAACTGTTTTTT. Its protein is CASSRTGDLNEKLFF.

The chain links TRBV9 to TRBJ2-2; D is perhaps TRBD1 or TRBD2 (6 bases each). The CDR3 totals 17 residues. V lost 0 bases and J 4 bases, leaving 16 bases between the germline ends. Germline V gives CDR1 SGDLS, CDR2 YYNGEE. CDR3 in amino acids: CASSVAGIGGGTGELFF. For the CDR3, the DNA is TGTGCCAGCAGCGTAGCAGGGATCGGAGGGGGCACCGGGGAGCTGTTTTTT.